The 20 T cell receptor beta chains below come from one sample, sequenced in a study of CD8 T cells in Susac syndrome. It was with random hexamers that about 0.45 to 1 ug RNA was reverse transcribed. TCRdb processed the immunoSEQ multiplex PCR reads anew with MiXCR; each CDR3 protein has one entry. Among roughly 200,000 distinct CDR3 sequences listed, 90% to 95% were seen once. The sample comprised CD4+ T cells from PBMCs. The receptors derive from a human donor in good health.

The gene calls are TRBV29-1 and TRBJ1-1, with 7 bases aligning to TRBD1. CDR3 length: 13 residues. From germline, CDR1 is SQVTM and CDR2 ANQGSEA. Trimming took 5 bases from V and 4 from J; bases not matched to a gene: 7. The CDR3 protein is CSVRDRESTEAFF. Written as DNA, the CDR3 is TGCAGCGTTCGTGACAGGGAGAGCACTGAAGCTTTCTTT.

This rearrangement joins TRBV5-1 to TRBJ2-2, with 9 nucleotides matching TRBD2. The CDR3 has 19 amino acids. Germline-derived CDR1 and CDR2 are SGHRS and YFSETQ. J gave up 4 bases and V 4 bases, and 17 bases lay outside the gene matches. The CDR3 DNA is TGCGCCAGCAGCCGGGGTAGCGGGGGTTCCCATAAACCCACCGGGGAGCTGTTTTTT. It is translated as CASSRGSGGSHKPTGELFF.

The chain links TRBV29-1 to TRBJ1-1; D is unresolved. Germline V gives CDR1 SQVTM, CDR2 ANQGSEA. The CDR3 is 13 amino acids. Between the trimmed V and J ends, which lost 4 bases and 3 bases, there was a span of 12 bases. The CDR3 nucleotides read TGCAGCGTTGTGAGGACTGGGGACACTGAAGCTTTCTTT. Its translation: CSVVRTGDTEAFF.

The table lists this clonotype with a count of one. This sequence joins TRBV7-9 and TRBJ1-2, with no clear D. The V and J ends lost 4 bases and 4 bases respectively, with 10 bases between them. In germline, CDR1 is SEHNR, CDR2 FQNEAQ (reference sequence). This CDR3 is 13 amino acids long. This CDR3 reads CASSYPESYGYTF. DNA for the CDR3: TGTGCCAGCAGCTATCCGGAGAGCTATGGCTACACCTTC.

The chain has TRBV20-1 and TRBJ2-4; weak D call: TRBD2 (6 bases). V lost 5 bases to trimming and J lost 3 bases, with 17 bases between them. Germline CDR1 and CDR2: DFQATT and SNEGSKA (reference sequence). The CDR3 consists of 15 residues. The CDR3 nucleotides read TGCAGTGCTTATACTAGCACCCATGGCAAAAACATTCAGTACTTC. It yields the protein CSAYTSTHGKNIQYF.

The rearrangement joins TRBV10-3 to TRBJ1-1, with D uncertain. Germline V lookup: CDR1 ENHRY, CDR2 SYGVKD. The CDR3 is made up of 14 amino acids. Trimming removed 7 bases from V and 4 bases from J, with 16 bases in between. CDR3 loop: CAITKGFGVTEAFF. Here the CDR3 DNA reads TGTGCCATCACCAAGGGATTCGGAGTCACTGAAGCTTTCTTT.

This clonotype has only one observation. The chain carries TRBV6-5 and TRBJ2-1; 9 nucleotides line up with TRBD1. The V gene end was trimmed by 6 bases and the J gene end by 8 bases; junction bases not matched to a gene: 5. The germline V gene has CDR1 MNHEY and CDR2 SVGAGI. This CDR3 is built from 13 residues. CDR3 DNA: TGTGCCAGCAGCCCGGACAGGGGATATGAGCAGTTCTTC. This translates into CASSPDRGYEQFF.

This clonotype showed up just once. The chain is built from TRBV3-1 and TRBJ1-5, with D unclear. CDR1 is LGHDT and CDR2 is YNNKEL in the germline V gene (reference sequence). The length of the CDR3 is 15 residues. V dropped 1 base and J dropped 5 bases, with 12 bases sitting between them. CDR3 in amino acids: CASSQGWAWDQPQHF. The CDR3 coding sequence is TGTGCCAGCAGCCAAGGGTGGGCCTGGGATCAGCCCCAGCATTTT.

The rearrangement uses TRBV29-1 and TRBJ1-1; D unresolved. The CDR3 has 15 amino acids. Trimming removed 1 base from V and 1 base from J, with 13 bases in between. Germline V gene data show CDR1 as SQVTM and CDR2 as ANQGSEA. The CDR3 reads CSVEVSLRQNTEAFF. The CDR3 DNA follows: TGCAGCGTTGAAGTATCTTTACGGCAGAACACTGAAGCTTTCTTT. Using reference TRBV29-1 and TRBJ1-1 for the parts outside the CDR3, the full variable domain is SAVISQKPSRDICQRGTSLTIQCQVDSQVTMMFWYRQQPGQSLTLIATANQGSEATYESGFVIDKFPISRPNLTFSTLTVSNMSPEDSSIYLCSVEVSLRQNTEAFFGQGTRLTVV.

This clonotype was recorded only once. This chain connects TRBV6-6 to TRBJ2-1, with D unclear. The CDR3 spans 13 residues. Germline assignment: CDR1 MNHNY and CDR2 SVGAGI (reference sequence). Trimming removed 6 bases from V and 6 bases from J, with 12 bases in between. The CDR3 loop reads CASSRTSLNEQFF. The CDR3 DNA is TGTGCCAGCAGCCGAACCAGTCTCAATGAGCAGTTCTTC.

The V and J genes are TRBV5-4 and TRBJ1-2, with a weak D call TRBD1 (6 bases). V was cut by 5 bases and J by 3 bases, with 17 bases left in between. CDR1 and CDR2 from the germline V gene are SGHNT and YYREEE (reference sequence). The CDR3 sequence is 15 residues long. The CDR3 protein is CASSSQQGVYYGYTF. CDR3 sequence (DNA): TGTGCCAGCAGTTCGCAACAGGGAGTGTACTATGGCTACACCTTC.

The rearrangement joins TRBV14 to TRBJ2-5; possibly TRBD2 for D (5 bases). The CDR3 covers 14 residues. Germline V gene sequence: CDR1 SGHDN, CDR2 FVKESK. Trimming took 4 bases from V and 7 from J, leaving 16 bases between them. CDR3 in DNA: TGTGCCAGCAGCCTTGGGGAGCTCCGGCGGACCCAGTACTTC. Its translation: CASSLGELRRTQYF.

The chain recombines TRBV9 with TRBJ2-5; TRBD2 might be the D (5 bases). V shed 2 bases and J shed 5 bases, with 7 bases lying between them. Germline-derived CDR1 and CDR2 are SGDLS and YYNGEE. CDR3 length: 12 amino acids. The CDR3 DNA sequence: TGTGCCAGCAGCGTCGGCGGGGAGACCCAGTACTTC. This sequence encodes CASSVGGETQYF.

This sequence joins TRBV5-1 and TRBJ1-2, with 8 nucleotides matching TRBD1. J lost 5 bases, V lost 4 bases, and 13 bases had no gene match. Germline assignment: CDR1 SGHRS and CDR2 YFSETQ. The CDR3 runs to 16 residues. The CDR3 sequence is CASSLHGQGEGYGYTF. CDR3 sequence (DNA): TGCGCCAGCAGCCTGCATGGACAGGGAGAAGGTTATGGCTACACCTTC. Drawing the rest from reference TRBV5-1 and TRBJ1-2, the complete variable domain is KAGVTQTPRYLIKTRGQQVTLSCSPISGHRSVSWYQQTPGQGLQFLFEYFSETQRNKGNFPGRFSGRQFSNSRSEMNVSTLELGDSALYLCASSLHGQGEGYGYTFGSGTRLTVV.

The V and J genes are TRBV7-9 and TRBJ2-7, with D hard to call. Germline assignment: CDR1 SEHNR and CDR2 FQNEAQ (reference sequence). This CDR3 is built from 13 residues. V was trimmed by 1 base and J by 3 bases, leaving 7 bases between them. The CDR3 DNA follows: TGTGCCAGCAGCTTAGAAGCTTACTACGAGCAGTACTTC. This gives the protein CASSLEAYYEQYF.

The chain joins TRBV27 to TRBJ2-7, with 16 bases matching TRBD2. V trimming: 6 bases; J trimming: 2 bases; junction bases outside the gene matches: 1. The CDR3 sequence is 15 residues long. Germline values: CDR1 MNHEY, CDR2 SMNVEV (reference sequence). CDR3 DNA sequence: TGTGCCAGCAGGGGACTAGCGGGAGGGACCTACGAGCAGTACGTC. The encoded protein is CASRGLAGGTYEQYV.

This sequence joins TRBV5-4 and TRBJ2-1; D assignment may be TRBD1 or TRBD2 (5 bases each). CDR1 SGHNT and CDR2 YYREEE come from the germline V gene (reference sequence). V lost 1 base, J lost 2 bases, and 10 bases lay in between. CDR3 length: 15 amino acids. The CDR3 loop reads CASSLLRGAYNEQFF. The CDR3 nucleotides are TGTGCCAGCAGCTTGCTCCGGGGCGCCTACAATGAGCAGTTCTTC.

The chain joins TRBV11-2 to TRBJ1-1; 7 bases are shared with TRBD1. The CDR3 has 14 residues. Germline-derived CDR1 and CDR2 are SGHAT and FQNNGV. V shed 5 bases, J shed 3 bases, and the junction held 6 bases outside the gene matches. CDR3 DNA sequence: TGTGCCAGCAGCCGCGACAGGGCTTACACTGAAGCTTTCTTT. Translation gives CASSRDRAYTEAFF.

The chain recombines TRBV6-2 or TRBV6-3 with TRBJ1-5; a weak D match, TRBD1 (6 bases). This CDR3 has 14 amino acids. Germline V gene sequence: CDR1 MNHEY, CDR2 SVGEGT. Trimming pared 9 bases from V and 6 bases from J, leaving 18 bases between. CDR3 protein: CARGAPLMGQPQHF. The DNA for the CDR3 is TGTGCCAGGGGGGCCCCCTTGATGGGTCAGCCCCAGCATTTT.

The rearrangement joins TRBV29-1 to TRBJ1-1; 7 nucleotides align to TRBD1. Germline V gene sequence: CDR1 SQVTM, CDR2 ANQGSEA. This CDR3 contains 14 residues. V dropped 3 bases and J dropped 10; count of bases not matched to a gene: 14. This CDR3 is CSVDLGQRGDVAFF. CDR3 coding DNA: TGCAGCGTTGACCTGGGACAGAGGGGGGACGTAGCTTTCTTT.